This TCR beta chain is from a study of cytomegalovirus exposure and HLA in healthy donors. Study-level points and caveats: It emerged from a later analysis that several of the most significant clusters appeared to be linked to common viral pathogens. TCR beta sequences reportedly predicted the HLA-A and HLA-B alleles of most subjects accurately. A later analysis linked a missense variant in DCLRE1C to the trimming of TCR beta V and J genes.

On this clone itself: Its antigen is as yet unknown.

A multiplex PCR was run with 60 Vbeta primers and 13 Jbeta primers. Assay: immunoSEQ multiplex PCR; the TCRdb copy retains only in-frame clones and omits some. The table has some 120,000 clones, around 83% seen once. The sequencing sample was made of PBMCs. The clonotype was recovered from a man under 40 in good health and CMV-seropositive.

The CDR3 sequence is CARQGNGNTIYF. Here the CDR3 DNA reads TGCGCCAGACAGGGAAATGGAAACACCATATATTTT. The chain combines TRBV5-1 with TRBJ1-3, with D possibly matching TRBD1 (6 bases). Looked up from germline, CDR1 is SGHRS and CDR2 is YFSETQ. Trimming left V 8 bases short and J 3 bases short, with 9 bases between. This CDR3 is built from 12 residues.